The 5 T cell receptor beta chains in this list originate from one sample, sequenced in a study of STAT5B mutations in CD4+ large granular lymphocyte leukemia. Libraries were prepared by immunoSEQ multiplex PCR; TCRdb keeps only in-frame clonotypes and omits some of them. Counted here are some 35,000 clones, approximately 89% occurring once; the ten biggest clones make up 0.75% to 1%. What was sequenced was CD4+ T cells from blood buffy coats. The source of these receptors is a human donor in good health.

CDR3 loop: CASSSPAAGLHEQYF. For the CDR3, the DNA is TGTGCCAGCAGCTCCCCCGCCGCAGGGCTCCACGAGCAGTACTTC. The chain has TRBV7-8 and TRBJ2-7; the D gene is possibly TRBD1 (5 bases). V was shortened by 4 bases and J by 5 bases, with 18 bases between the two germline ends. Germline CDR1 is SGHVS and CDR2 is FQNEAQ. The CDR3 sequence is 15 residues long.

In its sample, this clone was seen once. The chain has TRBV4-2 and TRBJ1-3, with D unresolved. The V gene lost 4 bases and the J gene lost 2 bases, with 15 bases spanning the gap. Germline CDR1 LGHNA, CDR2 YNFKEQ. The CDR3 is made up of 16 amino acids. The CDR3 reads CASSPTLLQAGNTIYF. The CDR3 DNA sequence: TGTGCCAGCAGCCCGACCCTCCTCCAGGCTGGAAACACCATATATTTT.

The chain couples TRBV7-6 to TRBJ1-6; 7 nucleotides line up with TRBD1. Germline lookup yields CDR1 SGHVS and CDR2 FNYEAQ. J lost 4 bases, V lost 5 bases, and 2 bases had no gene match. This CDR3 is 14 amino acids long. CDR3 protein: CASSQQGYNSPLHF. CDR3 sequence (DNA): TGTGCCAGCAGCCAACAGGGGTATAATTCACCCCTCCACTTT.

The chain combines TRBV10-2 with TRBJ2-5, with D tentatively TRBD2 (5 bases). The V and J ends lost 7 bases and 5 bases respectively, with 11 bases between them. Germline V gene data show CDR1 as WSHSY and CDR2 as SAAADI. The CDR3 extends over 12 amino acids. CDR3 DNA: TGCGCCAGCATGAGGGCGCGGGAGACCCAGTACTTC. Translating gives CASMRARETQYF.

This clone showed up just once. The rearrangement uses TRBV7-2 and TRBJ1-5; the D is unclear. CDR3 length: 14 amino acids. Germline lookup yields CDR1 SGHTA and CDR2 FQGNSA. With 5 bases removed from V and 5 bases from J, the gap between germline ends came to 13 bases. CDR3: CASSPQPIDQPQHF. In DNA, the CDR3 is TGTGCCAGCAGCCCTCAGCCGATAGATCAGCCCCAGCATTTT.